This T cell receptor (beta chain) was sequenced for a study of beta chain features in type 1 diabetes. Points from the study as a whole: Shorter templates might be favored by PCR, equally in patients and controls. For Type 1 diabetes patients, all four CD4+ subsets carried TCRB CDR3s that were moderately but significantly shorter.

Concerning this clone: Its cognate antigen is unknown.

TCRB transcripts that were expressed got sequenced, as all of the isolated RNA had been reverse transcribed. Produced via immunoSEQ multiplex PCR; TCRdb's table is partial and in-frame only. This sample has approximately 600,000 clones, with 9.5% to 15% found just once. The CDR3 length is 13 residues. Germline CDR1 is GTSNPN and CDR2 is SVGIG (reference sequence). Trimming left V 4 bases short and J 4 bases short, with 13 bases between. Source material: naive CD4+ T cells from blood. This TCR was sampled from a young man with type 1 diabetes. The gene calls are TRBV30 and TRBJ2-5, with D possibly being TRBD2 (6 bases). The CDR3 loop is CAWTRQGGETQYF. As DNA, the CDR3 is TGTGCCTGGACACGTCAGGGAGGAGAGACCCAGTACTTC.